This T cell receptor (beta chain) originates from a study of cytomegalovirus exposure and HLA in healthy donors. Overall study results and limits: In an earlier analysis, about 87% or about 30%: the productive usage of most TCR beta V segments. DRB1 had the most TCR associations and HLA-C the fewest, a later analysis found, with rates varying by HLA locus. When presence/absence was analysed, sequencing depth was taken to be roughly uniform across donors. In a later analysis, CMV-associated beta chains were mostly HLA-associated, it appeared.

A note on this clone: Its antigen is undetermined.

CDR3 length equals 14 residues. J gave up 10 bases and V 5 bases, and 6 bases lay outside the gene matches. The germline V gene has CDR1 MNHEY and CDR2 SVGAGI. PCR employed 60 Vbeta and 13 Jbeta primers. TCRdb keeps only in-frame clones here, not all; method: immunoSEQ multiplex PCR. Among about 140,000 clones listed, 80% were seen once. This TCR was sampled from a woman aged 40 to 50 in good health and CMV-seronegative. Sequencing input: PBMCs. The chain uses TRBV6-5 and TRBJ1-6; 9 nucleotides agree with TRBD1. CDR3 DNA: TGTGCCAGCAGTCGGACAGGGGAGAGGTCACCCCTCCACTTT. It is translated as CASSRTGERSPLHF.